A single T cell receptor (beta chain) is shown here with its context. Its antigen is still unknown. The data stem from a study of CD8 T cells in Susac syndrome. Study conclusions and caveats: That the number of individuals in its TCR sequencing and HLA analysis was relatively small was acknowledged by the study.

An input of roughly 0.45 to 1 ug of RNA was subjected to reverse transcription using random hexamers. TCRdb reanalysed the immunoSEQ multiplex PCR reads using MiXCR and keeps one entry per CDR3 protein. This table has roughly 60,000 distinct CDR3 sequences, approximately 92% appearing once. Germline lookup yields CDR1 SQVTM and CDR2 ANQGSEA. This CDR3 spans 13 amino acids. Trimming cost V 3 bases and J 0 bases, with 9 bases left between them. High-throughput TCR beta sequencing covered peripheral CD8+ and CD4+ T cells. The CD8+ and CD4+ T cells were isolated magnetically using a negative isolation approach, whereas the TEMRA cells were enriched by FACS.

This chain connects TRBV29-1 to TRBJ2-7; D is perhaps TRBD1 (5 bases). The source material was CD8+ T cells from PBMCs. The receptor was isolated from a human donor in good health. The CDR3 loop is CSVEAGHSYEQYF. Here the CDR3 DNA reads TGCAGCGTTGAGGCAGGGCACTCCTACGAGCAGTACTTC.